This TCR beta chain was captured by sequencing in a study of blood T cell repertoires in COVID-19. The method was immunoSEQ multiplex PCR; TCRdb's version includes in-frame clones alone and lacks a portion of them. This sample has approximately 210,000 clones, with 70% to 90% found just once. Germline lookup yields CDR1 SGHRS and CDR2 YFSETQ. The J segment lost 5 bases and the V segment lost 5 bases, leaving 8 bases of the junction unmatched. The CDR3 has 14 residues. The receptor comes from a woman aged 50 to 60 with active or convalescent COVID-19. Sequencing used peripheral blood. The rearrangement joins TRBV5-1 to TRBJ2-5; 8 nucleotides align to TRBD1. The CDR3 protein is CASRAGTGAETQYF. The CDR3 bases are TGCGCCAGCAGGGCCGGGACAGGAGCCGAGACCCAGTACTTC.